This entry features one TCR beta chain sequence. This clone was seen a handful of times. Its specific antigen is unknown. No much larger clone is present one base from it, and per-base qualities are unavailable. The donors were healthy, HIV-negative adults who had no recently reported acute infections or vaccinations. All donors were Caucasian adults living in Nashville, Tennessee, USA. CD4+ T cells were enriched by magnetic negative selection; naive cells were then positively selected on CD45RA, and the negative fraction formed the memory subset. After blood collection by leukapheresis, PBMCs were isolated using Ficoll-Histopaque density gradient centrifugation and then cryopreserved in the vapor phase of liquid nitrogen. Purity and quantity of every magnetically sorted T cell population were checked by analytical flow cytometry. Genomic DNA was isolated from each sorted fraction and quantified by UV absorbance on a Nanodrop 2000c.

The CDR3 covers 13 residues, taking in both the cysteine and the phenylalanine. The sequence is cut down to CDR3 DNA, 39 bases in frame from base 1. The germline V gene provides CDR1 SGHRS and CDR2 YFSETQ. V is reduced by 2 bases and J by 1 base, leaving a spacing of 6 bases between them. The sample belongs to a study of shared clonotypes between healthy human individuals (dated by TCRdb to 2018 to 2020). For the study in its entirety: The cohort included a few men and two women between 18 and 49 years of age. To estimate repertoire size and how much clonotype sharing occurs between individuals, the study deeply sequenced the blood TCR repertoires of about five healthy adults. For each donor, CD4 naive and CD4 memory were each run on three plates, CD8 naive on two plates, and CD8 memory on one plate. Each donor's leukapheresis produced roughly between roughly 0.9 and 8.9 billion PBMCs. Different laboratories and diverse techniques were used to prepare libraries and sequence TCR repertoires, to increase sequencing depth and limit assay-specific biases.

The investigation overall reported the following: Pairwise subsampling led to the expectation that sequencing depth would affect the degree of clonotype sharing among donors. Higher generation probabilities were observed for clonotypes shared by all four sorted-subset donors than for non-shared clonotypes. Sampling was restricted to blood, and TCR repertoires in tissues likely differ from the TCR repertoires found in blood. Because the study included a small number of donors, the genetic and exposure-history diversity represented was limited. Naive subsets generally had larger estimated clonotype richness than memory subsets did. Incomplete sequencing was indicated by rarefaction of sorted-subset datasets, despite the large sequencing depth. When a handful of donors were compared, the shared fraction of clonotypes was around 5% for naive CD4, less than 4% for naive CD8, 2.3% for memory CD4, and less than 0.5% for memory CD8.

Using the deep immunoSEQ assay, multiplex PCR amplified TCR CDR3 regions from genomic DNA. For each cell subset, the extracted genomic DNA was distributed evenly across all wells of several immunoSEQ 96-well plates, and each plate served as one replicate. Each replicate PCR for sorted subsets received about 210 ng genomic DNA, equal to about 29,000 T cell genomes. Purified libraries were quantified with a Qubit 3.0 fluorometer, sized on a Bioanalyzer 2100, and re-quantified with the KAPA Library Quantification kit. Every immunoSEQ 96-well plate was sequenced on a separate single-read 150-cycle Illumina NextSeq 550 flow cell. Turning to the authors' computational methods: Because the immunoSEQ output included only junctional sequences and no quality scores, the filtering could not be the same as the filtering used for full-length reads. To assign V/J genes and CDR3, sequences were annotated against IMGT germline references using PyIR, a Python wrapper for IgBLAST v1.9. Any read was removed if the V/J assignment was weak (E-value above 1e-6), the CDR3 was missing, or the read contained stop codons, out-of-frame junctions, or ambiguous translated residues. A V3J clonotype was defined by an identical inferred V gene, J gene, and CDR3 amino acid sequence. To compute the percentage overlap between repertoires, the number of shared unique clonotypes was divided by the size of the smaller repertoire. Three approaches were used to assess repertoire richness: RTK rarefaction, the Chao1 estimator, and Recon v2.1 estimates of unobserved clonotypes. Generation probabilities were computed with OLGA for all TCRbeta clonotypes obtained by the gDNA method from a handful of donors. TCRdb's version of the immuneACCESS table is confined to in-frame rearrangements and falls short of the full clone set. An unresolved V gene accounts for under half of the shortfall where checked; the remainder is of unknown origin. V and J calls plus clone size are reproduced from that table; the DNA served to infer D and trimming. The sample contains 850,000 to 1,200,000 clones, about 70% of them found a single time. The biggest ten clones account for about 1.5% of the sample.

The TCR sequence derives from a man between 18 and 35 years old in good health. Sequencing used memory CD4+ T cells sorted from blood. The cell subset or site label on this specimen signifies: CD45RA-negative fraction. In this chain, TRBV5-1 is recombined with TRBJ1-1; no confident D gene assignment can be made. The DNA sequence is TGCGCCAGCAGCTTTACAACGAACACTGAAGCTTTCTTT. The translation is CASSFTTNTEAFF.